These 7 T cell receptor beta chains share one sample of origin, sequenced in a study of T-cell memory formation after mild COVID-19. Each CDR3 protein is one row after TCRdb ran MiXCR on the 5' RACE reads. The sample records 300,000 to 350,000 distinct CDR3 sequences, 14% being singletons. Sample: PBMCs or a T cell subset sorted from them (not recorded which). Every receptor here comes from a man younger than 35 who had mild COVID-19 (a few samples of this study predate the infection). Cell type and time point are not known.

This chain joins TRBV7-9 and TRBJ1-1; 9 nucleotides align to TRBD1. The CDR3 totals 15 residues. Per germline, CDR1 SEHNR and CDR2 FQNEAQ (reference sequence). The junction had 7 bases not matched to a gene; V was cut back by 4 bases and J by 4 bases. CDR3: CASSSPGQGATEAFF. As DNA, the CDR3 is TGTGCCAGCAGCTCCCCGGGACAGGGCGCCACTGAAGCTTTCTTT.

This clonotype has a handful of counts. V gene TRBV11-2 combines with J gene TRBJ2-5, with 7 bases fitting TRBD1. This CDR3 region has 15 residues. Trimming took 5 bases from V and 0 from J; bases not matched to a gene: 6. Per the germline V gene, CDR1 is SGHAT and CDR2 is FQNNGV. The CDR3 coding sequence is TGTGCCAGCAGCCACAGGGGACGGTACCAAGAGACCCAGTACTTC. Protein product: CASSHRGRYQETQYF.

The chain recombines TRBV6-5 with TRBJ2-1; no reliable D call. The V gene lost 7 bases and the J gene lost 4 bases, with 11 bases spanning the gap. Looked up from germline, CDR1 is MNHEY and CDR2 is SVGAGI. The CDR3 length is 13 residues. CDR3 coding DNA: TGTGCCAGCACCACCGGTCTTTACAATGAGCAGTTCTTC. This translates into CASTTGLYNEQFF.

The V and J genes are TRBV4-2 and TRBJ2-2; the match to TRBD2 covers 12 bases. The CDR3 loop spans 18 amino acids. V dropped 0 bases and J dropped 4; count of bases not matched to a gene: 6. CDR1 is LGHNA, CDR2 YNFKEQ, per germline. The CDR3 DNA reads TGTGCCAGCAGCCAAGAACCTAGCGGGGGGGCGGGCACCGGGGAGCTGTTTTTT. It is translated as CASSQEPSGGAGTGELFF.

This clonotype was counted at least ten times. The chain combines TRBV20-1 with TRBJ2-5, with 8 bases that match TRBD1. V gave up 6 bases and J gave up 2 bases; unmatched junction bases: 8. CDR1 and CDR2 from the germline V gene are DFQATT and SNEGSKA (reference sequence). The CDR3 is 14 amino acids. CDR3 bases: TGCAGTGCCCGCGGATGGGACAGGCAAGAGACCCAGTACTTC. Protein sequence: CSARGWDRQETQYF.

The rearrangement joins TRBV25-1 to TRBJ2-7; perhaps TRBD1 as D (8 bases). This CDR3 comprises 16 residues. Trimming left V 7 bases short and J 2 bases short, with 21 bases between. CDR1 is MGHDK and CDR2 is SYGVNS in the germline V gene. This CDR3 reads CASIGVGQGGTYEQYF. Written as DNA, the CDR3 is TGTGCCAGCATTGGGGTTGGACAGGGAGGGACCTACGAGCAGTACTTC.

This chain connects TRBV2 to TRBJ1-5, with 8 bases lining up with TRBD1. V shed 4 bases, J shed 6 bases, and the junction held 11 bases outside the gene matches. CDR1 and CDR2 from the germline V gene are SNHLY and FYNNEI. CDR3 size: 16 residues. The CDR3 DNA reads as TGTGCCAGCAGTGTCGGAGACAGGGGCTCGGGTCAGCCCCAGCATTTT. Translating it yields CASSVGDRGSGQPQHF.